This is a list of T cell receptor beta chains from one sample in a study of blood T cells in healthy people across ages. TCRdb processed the 5' RACE reads anew with MiXCR; each CDR3 protein has one entry. The sample includes hundreds of thousands of distinct CDR3 sequences, about 52% seen only once; the top ten take approximately 32%. Sequencing used blood. The receptors here all came from a woman aged 55-69 years in good health. Each CDR3 is given with its conserved first and last residue. The D gene is left open where the match is weak. Clone size is shown for a subset of rows, as once, few, many or a class of expanded clone.

v_call	j_call	d_call	clone_size	cdr3_nt	cdr3_aa
TRBV4-2	TRBJ2-7	NA	few	TGTGCCAGCAGCCAAGATTCGGGGGGCCTCGCCCCCGGCTCCTACAATGAGCAGTACTTC	CASSQDSGGLAPGSYNEQYF
TRBV4-3	TRBJ2-3	NA	many	TGCGCCAGCAGCCAAGAAGTGGCTGATACGCAGTATTTT	CASSQEVADTQYF
TRBV2	TRBJ1-3	TRBD1	NA	TGTGCCAGTAGACAGGGCTCTGGAAACACCATATATTTT	CASRQGSGNTIYF
TRBV20-1	TRBJ2-1	TRBD1	NA	TGCAGTGCTAGAGAGACAGGGACGTCCTACAATGAGCAGTTCTTC	CSARETGTSYNEQFF
TRBV5-1	TRBJ2-5	TRBD2	NA	TGCGCCAGCAGCTTGGAGCGGGAGGGCCCAGAGACCCAGTACTTC	CASSLEREGPETQYF
TRBV19	TRBJ1-4	TRBD1	NA	TGTGCCAGTAGTGCCCAACAGGGGGAAAAACTGTTTTTT	CASSAQQGEKLFF
TRBV6-1	TRBJ2-7	TRBD1	NA	TGTGCCAGCAGCGAACGACAGGGCAGTAATTACGAGCAGTACTTC	CASSERQGSNYEQYF
TRBV20-1	TRBJ2-7	NA	few	TGCAGTGCTAGGGACAGGTTGGGACTCTCCTACGAGCAGTACTTC	CSARDRLGLSYEQYF
TRBV28	TRBJ2-3	TRBD2	NA	TGTGCCAGCAGCCGCCCCGGACGAGCGGGAGGGCCAGGGGATACGCAGTATTTT	CASSRPGRAGGPGDTQYF
TRBV3-1	TRBJ2-5	TRBD2	NA	TGTGCCAGCAGCCATAGAGGACTAGCGGGAGGGGGGCAGTACTTC	CASSHRGLAGGGQYF
TRBV20-1	TRBJ1-6	NA	many	TGCAGTGCTAGAGATATTGGGGGCGGAACACCCCTCCACTTT	CSARDIGGGTPLHF
TRBV28	TRBJ2-3	TRBD2	NA	TGTGCCAGCAGTTTATGCAGCCCACCGAGGGAGGGCTGCACAGATACGCAGTATTTT	CASSLCSPPREGCTDTQYF
TRBV20-1	TRBJ2-3	NA	NA	TGCAGTGCTAGAGTCCCTCCCATTCCAGATACGCAGTATTTT	CSARVPPIPDTQYF
TRBV3-1	TRBJ2-5	NA	few	TGTGCCAGCAGCCAAGTTCAGGATGCCTTGGAGAAAGAGACCCAGTACTTC	CASSQVQDALEKETQYF
TRBV14	TRBJ2-3	NA	NA	TGTGCCAGCAAGGGGGACCACACAGATACGCAGTATTTT	CASKGDHTDTQYF
TRBV7-8	TRBJ2-7	TRBD1	NA	TGTGCCAGCAGTCAAACTCGGGACAGGGGAGCCTACGAGCAGTACTTC	CASSQTRDRGAYEQYF
TRBV7-8	TRBJ2-7	NA	few	TGTGCCAGCACCTCCCCACAGCTTTACGAGCAGTACTTC	CASTSPQLYEQYF
TRBV5-1	TRBJ2-5	TRBD1	few	TGCGCCAGCAGCAGACAGGGGACGGCTAGCGACATAGAGACCCAGTACTTC	CASSRQGTASDIETQYF
TRBV7-9	TRBJ2-7	TRBD2	few	TGTGCCAGCACCCCGGGACTAGCGGAGGGCAATGAGCAGTACTTC	CASTPGLAEGNEQYF
TRBV30	TRBJ2-7	TRBD1	NA	TGTGCCTGGAAGAAGGGGACAGGATCCTACGAGCAGTACTTC	CAWKKGTGSYEQYF
TRBV5-1	TRBJ2-3	NA	few	TGCGCCAGCAGCCCACGGGGTCGAGATACGCAGTATTTT	CASSPRGRDTQYF
TRBV3-1	TRBJ2-3	NA	NA	TGTGCCAGCAGCCAAGGAGGTGTGGATACGCAGTATTTT	CASSQGGVDTQYF
TRBV10-3	TRBJ2-3	TRBD1	NA	TGTGCCATCAGTCGACCGGGACAGGGGGTTACAGATACGCAGTATTTT	CAISRPGQGVTDTQYF
TRBV12-3/TRBV12-4	TRBJ2-3	NA	NA	TGTGCCAGCCGCAGGGGCAGCACAGATACGCAGTATTTT	CASRRGSTDTQYF
TRBV4-2	TRBJ1-1	NA	NA	TGTGCCAGCAGCCAAGATTTACGGACAGAAAAGAACACTGAAGCTTTCTTT	CASSQDLRTEKNTEAFF
TRBV10-3	TRBJ2-7	NA	many	TGTGCCATCAGAACAGGGGGGGCCTACGAGCAGTACTTC	CAIRTGGAYEQYF
TRBV6-5	TRBJ2-1	TRBD2	few	TGTGCCAGCAGTTACTCGGGTCTAGCGGGAGGACATGAGCAGTTCTTC	CASSYSGLAGGHEQFF
TRBV6-1	TRBJ2-3	NA	few	TGTGCCAGCAGCGTTGGGACAACAGATACGCAGTATTTT	CASSVGTTDTQYF
TRBV7-9	TRBJ1-2	NA	NA	TGTGCCAGCAGCTTAGAATCGCGGGGGGTCGGCTACACCTTC	CASSLESRGVGYTF
TRBV20-1	TRBJ2-1	NA	many	TGCAGTGCTAGTTTTGGGGGTATCGATGAGCAGTTCTTC	CSASFGGIDEQFF
TRBV29-1	TRBJ2-7	TRBD1	NA	TGCAGCGTGGCGGGACAGGGGACCGAGCAGTACTTC	CSVAGQGTEQYF